This T cell receptor beta chain stems from a study of cytomegalovirus exposure and HLA in healthy donors listed by TCRdb under 2017. A note on the overall study: According to a later analysis, the approximately 120 validation repertoires were produced on the same platform as the approximately 600 repertoires of the first cohort. The study aimed to test whether signatures of past pathogen exposure could be identified by cataloging public T cell receptors. Besides the first cohort of approximately 710 subjects, a separate validation cohort made up of roughly 120 different subjects was used. To predict cytomegalovirus infection status, the study combined high-throughput TCR immunosequencing, statistical association of individual TCRs with disease status, and machine learning. Study-wide conclusions, independent of this receptor: All 120 or so repertoires were used to score co-occurrence in the validation cohort in a later analysis, because that analysis had no HLA typing for the cohort. The study gave a list of more than 150 TCR beta chains associated with cytomegalovirus. The classifier was reported to diagnose cytomegalovirus status with high specificity and sensitivity in both the original and validation cohorts. Subsequent analysis determined that TCRs grouped into clusters in the first cohort also showed a tendency toward co-occurrence across the 90 to 150 validation repertoires, and 94% of cluster scores exceeded 0. Most TCR sequences were observed very rarely across donors, whereas some public TCRs were present in many individuals. It was suggested by the authors that the approach could potentially be generalized to other disease states and immunological phenotypes. A few of the identified cytomegalovirus-associated TCR beta chains were confirmed in vitro to be specific for cytomegalovirus antigens.

CDR1 is given as SQVTM and CDR2 as ANQGSEA, both from the germline V gene. Trimming removed 6 bases from V and 3 bases from J, leaving 28 bases between the germline ends. Taken from cysteine to phenylalanine, the CDR3 has 18 residues. Only CDR3 DNA remains: 54 bases, in frame from the first base. Receptor libraries were prepared by the immunoSEQ multiplex PCR assay. Under the source paper's analysis protocol: A statistical classification framework was built for diagnosing cytomegalovirus status from the catalog of TCR beta chain sequences. Entries here come from immuneACCESS through TCRdb and include only in-frame sequences with V and J called. Some clones fail to appear in such tables; in the studies checked, an unresolved V gene covers under half of the shortfall, and the cause of the remainder is unknown. That table furnishes V, J and clone size, whereas the DNA furnished D and trimming. This sample holds roughly 150,000 clones; 80% to 90% were observed only once. The leading ten clones occupy around 2% of the sample.

This clone appeared a single time. It has no known antigen specificity. It has no much larger one-base neighbor in the sample; base qualities were not kept. Donors formed part of the validation cohort, which comprised over a hundred subjects and was distinct from the first cohort of 666 subjects. The specimen sequenced was PBMCs. The chain couples TRBV29-1 to TRBJ2-3; D gene: possibly TRBD2, on 6 matching bases. The receptor comes from a woman between 18 and 29 years old in good health and CMV-seronegative. CDR3 loop: CSVERRGVGGIDTDTQYF. In nucleotides, the sequence is TGCAGCGTCGAACGTCGCGGGGTTGGGGGAATCGATACAGATACGCAGTATTTT.